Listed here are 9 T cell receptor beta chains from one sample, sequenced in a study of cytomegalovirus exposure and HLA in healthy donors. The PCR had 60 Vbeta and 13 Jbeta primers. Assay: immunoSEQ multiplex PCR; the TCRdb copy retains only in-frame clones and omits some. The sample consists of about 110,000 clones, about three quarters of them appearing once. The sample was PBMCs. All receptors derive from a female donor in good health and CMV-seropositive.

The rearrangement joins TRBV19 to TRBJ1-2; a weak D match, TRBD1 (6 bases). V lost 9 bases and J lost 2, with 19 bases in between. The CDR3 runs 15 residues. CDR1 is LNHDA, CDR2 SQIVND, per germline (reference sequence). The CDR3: CASAVGARLNYGYTF. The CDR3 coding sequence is TGTGCCAGCGCTGTGGGGGCTAGATTAAACTATGGCTACACCTTC. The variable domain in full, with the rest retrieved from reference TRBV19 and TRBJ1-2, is DGGITQSPKYLFRKEGQNVTLSCEQNLNHDAMYWYRQDPGQGLRLIYYSQIVNDFQKGDIAEGYSVSREKKESFPLTVTSAQKNPTAFYLCASAVGARLNYGYTFGSGTRLTVV.

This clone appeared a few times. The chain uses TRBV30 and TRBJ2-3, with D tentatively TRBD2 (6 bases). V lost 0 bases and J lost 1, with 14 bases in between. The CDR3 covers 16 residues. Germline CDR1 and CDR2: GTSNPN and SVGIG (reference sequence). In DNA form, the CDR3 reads TGTGCCTGGAGTGTACCTTCGGGAGTGGGCACAGATACGCAGTATTTT. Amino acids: CAWSVPSGVGTDTQYF.

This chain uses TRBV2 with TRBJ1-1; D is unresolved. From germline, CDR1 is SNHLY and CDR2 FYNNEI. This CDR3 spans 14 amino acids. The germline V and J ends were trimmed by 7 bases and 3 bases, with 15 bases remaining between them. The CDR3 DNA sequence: TGTGCCAGCACCGGGAATGATTACCACACTGAAGCTTTCTTT. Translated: CASTGNDYHTEAFF. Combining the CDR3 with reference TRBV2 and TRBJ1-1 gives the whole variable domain EPEVTQTPSHQVTQMGQEVILRCVPISNHLYFYWYRQILGQKVEFLVSFYNNEISEKSEIFDDQFSVERPDGSNFTLKIRSTKLEDSAMYFCASTGNDYHTEAFFGQGTRLTVV.

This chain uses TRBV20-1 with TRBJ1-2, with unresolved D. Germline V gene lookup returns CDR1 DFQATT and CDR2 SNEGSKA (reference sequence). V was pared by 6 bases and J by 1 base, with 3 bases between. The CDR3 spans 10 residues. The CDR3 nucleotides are TGCAGTGCACTTAACTATGGCTACACCTTC. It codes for CSALNYGYTF.

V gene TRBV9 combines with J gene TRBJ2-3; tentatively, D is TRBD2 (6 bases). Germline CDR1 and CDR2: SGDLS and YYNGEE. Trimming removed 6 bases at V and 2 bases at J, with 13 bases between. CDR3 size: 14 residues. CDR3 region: CASNRDSPTDTQYF. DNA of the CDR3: TGTGCCAGCAACCGGGACTCCCCCACAGATACGCAGTATTTT.

CDR3 amino acids: CASRRLAGGTDTQYF. CDR3 coding DNA: TGTGCCAGCAGGAGACTAGCGGGAGGCACAGATACGCAGTATTTT. V gene TRBV6-1 combines with J gene TRBJ2-3; TRBD2 aligns across 12 bases. The ends lost 6 bases at V and 1 base at J; junction bases unmatched: 2. Germline V CDR1 and CDR2: MNHNS, SASEGT. This CDR3 comprises 15 residues.

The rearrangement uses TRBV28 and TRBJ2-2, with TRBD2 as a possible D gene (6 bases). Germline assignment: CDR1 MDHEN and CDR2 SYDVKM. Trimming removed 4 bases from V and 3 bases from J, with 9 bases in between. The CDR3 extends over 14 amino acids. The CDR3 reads CASSSGVHTGELFF. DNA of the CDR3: TGTGCCAGCAGTTCGGGAGTCCACACCGGGGAGCTGTTTTTT.

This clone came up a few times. The DNA for the CDR3 is TGTGCCAGCAGCCCCGGAGGCGCGAACACCGGGGAGCTGTTTTTT. The encoded protein is CASSPGGANTGELFF. The chain joins TRBV7-9 to TRBJ2-2, with D possibly matching TRBD2 (5 bases). The CDR3 spans 15 residues. The germline gives CDR1 SEHNR, CDR2 FQNEAQ (reference sequence). V was shortened by 5 bases and J by 0 bases, with 10 bases between the two germline ends.

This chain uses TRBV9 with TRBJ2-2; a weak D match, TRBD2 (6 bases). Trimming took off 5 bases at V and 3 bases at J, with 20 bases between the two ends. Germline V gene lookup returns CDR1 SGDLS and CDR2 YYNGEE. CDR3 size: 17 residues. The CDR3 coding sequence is TGTGCCAGCAGTTTCTCATCGACTAGAGGTGACACCGGGGAGCTGTTTTTT. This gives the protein CASSFSSTRGDTGELFF. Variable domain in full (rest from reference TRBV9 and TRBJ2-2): DSGVTQTPKHLITATGQRVTLRCSPRSGDLSVYWYQQSLDQGLQFLIQYYNGEERAKGNILERFSAQQFPDLHSELNLSSLELGDSALYFCASSFSSTRGDTGELFFGEGSRLTVL.